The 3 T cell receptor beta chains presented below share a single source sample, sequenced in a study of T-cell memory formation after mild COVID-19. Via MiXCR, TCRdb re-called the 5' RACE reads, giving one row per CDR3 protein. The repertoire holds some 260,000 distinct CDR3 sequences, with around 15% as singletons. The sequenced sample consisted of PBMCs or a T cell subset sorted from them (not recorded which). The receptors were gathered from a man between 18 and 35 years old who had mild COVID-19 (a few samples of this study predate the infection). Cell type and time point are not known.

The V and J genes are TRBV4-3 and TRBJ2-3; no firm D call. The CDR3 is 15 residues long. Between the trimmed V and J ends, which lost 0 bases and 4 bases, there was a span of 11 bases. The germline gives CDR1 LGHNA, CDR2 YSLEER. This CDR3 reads CASSQEAGRADTQYF. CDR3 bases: TGCGCCAGCAGCCAAGAGGCAGGAAGGGCAGATACGCAGTATTTT.

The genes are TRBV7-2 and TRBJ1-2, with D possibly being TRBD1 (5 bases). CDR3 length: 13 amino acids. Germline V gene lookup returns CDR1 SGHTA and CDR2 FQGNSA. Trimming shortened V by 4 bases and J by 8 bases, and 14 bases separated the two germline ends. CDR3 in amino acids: CASSSRDSGGYTF. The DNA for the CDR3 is TGTGCCAGCAGCTCCCGGGACTCTGGGGGCTACACCTTC.

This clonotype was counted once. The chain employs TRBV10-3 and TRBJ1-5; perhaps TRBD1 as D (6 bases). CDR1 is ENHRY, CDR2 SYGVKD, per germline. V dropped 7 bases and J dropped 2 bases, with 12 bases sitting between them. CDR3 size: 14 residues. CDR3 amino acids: CAIMGAGRNQPQHF. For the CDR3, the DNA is TGTGCCATCATGGGGGCCGGACGCAATCAGCCCCAGCATTTT.